This T cell receptor (beta chain) emerged from a study of CD8 T cells in Susac syndrome. With random hexamers, reverse transcription was performed on about 0.45 to 1 ug of RNA. An immunoSEQ multiplex PCR amplified TCR beta CDR3 over 54 Vbeta and 13 Jbeta. TCRdb re-called the immunoSEQ multiplex PCR reads through MiXCR, storing one row per CDR3 protein. The repertoire holds about 150,000 distinct CDR3 sequences, 95% to 96% seen once, with 0.14% to 0.15% in the top ten. Notes on this clonotype: At one of its ends the junction is not consistent with the germline gene, which may arise from a read error.

CDR3 length: 13 residues. Germline CDR1 and CDR2: SGDLS and YYNGEE. The multiple sclerosis control group was made up of treatment-naive patients with stable or active relapsing-remitting disease. V and J are TRBV9 and TRBJ2-2, with a possible D match to TRBD2 (5 bases). The sequence was collected from a human donor with multiple sclerosis. The sequenced sample was CD8+ T cells from PBMCs. CDR3 bases: TGTGCCAGCAGATCGGAAAACACCGGGGAGCCGTTTTTT. The encoded protein is CASRSENTGEPFF.